The rows below give T cell receptor beta chains drawn from one sample of a study of T cells in narcolepsy. Sequenced by immunoSEQ multiplex PCR; TCRdb stores in-frame clones only, minus some. The data hold around 39,000 clones, with around 85% observed a single time. What was sequenced was CD45RA- memory CD4+ T cells from PBMCs. These receptor sequences come from a human donor with narcolepsy. The CDR3 runs from the conserved cysteine through the conserved F or W. The D gene is left open where the match is weak. Clone size is shown for a subset of rows, as once, few, many or a class of expanded clone.

D: NA; J: TRBJ2-5; size: NA; V: TRBV9; DNA: TGTGCCAGCAGCGGCGGTTTAGCGCAAGAGACCCAGTACTTC; CDR3: CASSGGLAQETQYF
D: NA; J: TRBJ1-2; size: once; V: TRBV28; DNA: TGTGCCAGCAGCCGCCAGGGGTTTTTACCCTACACCTTC; CDR3: CASSRQGFLPYTF
D: NA; J: TRBJ1-5; size: NA; V: TRBV6-5; DNA: TGTGCCACCCGAGTGGCGCGGGACAGCAATCAGCCCCAGCATTTT; CDR3: CATRVARDSNQPQHF
D: TRBD1; J: TRBJ1-1; size: NA; V: TRBV5-1; DNA: TGCGCCAGCAGCCCCTCCGGGACAGGGGGCAAGGCTGAAGCTTTCTTT; CDR3: CASSPSGTGGKAEAFF
D: NA; J: TRBJ1-3; size: NA; V: TRBV7-2; DNA: TGTGCCAGCAGCTTAGGTGGCAGCTCTGGAAACACCATATATTTT; CDR3: CASSLGGSSGNTIYF
D: NA; J: TRBJ2-7; size: once; V: TRBV6-5; DNA: TGTGCCAGCAGTAAGACAGCATCCTACGAGCAGTACTTC; CDR3: CASSKTASYEQYF
D: TRBD1; J: TRBJ1-1; size: NA; V: TRBV6-6; DNA: TGTGCCAGCAGCCCTGGGACAGGTTCGGGTTACACTGAAGCTTTCTTT; CDR3: CASSPGTGSGYTEAFF
D: TRBD1; J: TRBJ1-2; size: NA; V: TRBV9; DNA: TGTGCCAGCAGCGTTAGTGACAGGGGGCGTCTTAACTATGGCTACACCTTC; CDR3: CASSVSDRGRLNYGYTF
D: TRBD2; J: TRBJ2-1; size: NA; V: TRBV6-1; DNA: TGTGCCAGCAGCCCCAGCGGGGGAAATTGGGCTGAGCAGTTCTTC; CDR3: CASSPSGGNWAEQFF
D: NA; J: TRBJ2-2; size: NA; V: TRBV10-2; DNA: TGCGCCAGCAACTTTGGGGTTGCCGGGGAGCTGTTTTTT; CDR3: CASNFGVAGELFF
D: NA; J: TRBJ1-2; size: NA; V: TRBV20-1; DNA: TGCAGTGCTAGCAGGCGCGAGGGCTACACCTTC; CDR3: CSASRREGYTF
D: NA; J: TRBJ2-1; size: once; V: TRBV7-2; DNA: TGTGCCAGCAGCGAAGCTTTCAATGAGCAGTTCTTC; CDR3: CASSEAFNEQFF
D: TRBD1; J: TRBJ2-5; size: NA; V: TRBV5-4; DNA: TGTGCCAGCAGGGTGACAGGGGAGGAGACCCAGTACTTC; CDR3: CASRVTGEETQYF
D: NA; J: TRBJ2-3; size: NA; V: TRBV6-1; DNA: TGTGCCAGCAGTGAAACAATAGGAGCGGGCGGCCGCAGGGATACGCAGTATTTT; CDR3: CASSETIGAGGRRDTQYF
D: NA; J: TRBJ2-7; size: NA; V: TRBV6-5; DNA: TGTGCCAGCAGTTACTCCCGCGACTACGAGCAGTACTTC; CDR3: CASSYSRDYEQYF
D: NA; J: TRBJ2-5; size: NA; V: TRBV20-1; DNA: TGCAGTGCTAGGGAGGGCGAGGGCCAGTACTTC; CDR3: CSAREGEGQYF
D: NA; J: TRBJ1-4; size: NA; V: TRBV2; DNA: TGTGCCAGCAGGGGGAAGGGAAAGGAAAAACTGTTTTTT; CDR3: CASRGKGKEKLFF
D: NA; J: TRBJ2-5; size: NA; V: TRBV6-1; DNA: TGTGCCAGCAGTGTTTTGGCTGGCTCGGGAGAGACCCAGTACTTC; CDR3: CASSVLAGSGETQYF
D: NA; J: TRBJ2-2; size: NA; V: TRBV7-9; DNA: TGTGCCAGCAGCTTAGTTGGGGCAGGGCACACCGGGGAGCTGTTTTTT; CDR3: CASSLVGAGHTGELFF
D: NA; J: TRBJ2-5; size: NA; V: TRBV5-8; DNA: TGTGCCAGCAGCTCTCCACCCCGGACAAAACAGTACTTC; CDR3: CASSSPPRTKQYF
D: NA; J: TRBJ1-4; size: NA; V: TRBV5-5; DNA: TGTGCCAGCAGCTCGGCGGCGGGGCCTAATGAAAAACTGTTTTTT; CDR3: CASSSAAGPNEKLFF
D: TRBD2; J: TRBJ2-7; size: NA; V: TRBV18; DNA: TGTGCCAGCTCACCGGGGCCGAGCGGGGGGGCGAGTGAGCAGTACTTC; CDR3: CASSPGPSGGASEQYF
D: TRBD1; J: TRBJ1-6; size: NA; V: TRBV7-2; DNA: TGTGCCAGCAGCCGCCTGGGGACAGACTCTTTGGCCCTCCACTTT; CDR3: CASSRLGTDSLALHF
D: NA; J: TRBJ1-1; size: NA; V: TRBV30; DNA: TGTGCTCGGAGGTCGGGACCGCCCGGGGGCACTGAAGCTTTCTTT; CDR3: CARRSGPPGGTEAFF
D: NA; J: TRBJ2-1; size: NA; V: TRBV9; DNA: TGTGCCAGCAGCCCCCGTTTGAGCTCCTACAATGAGCAGTTCTTC; CDR3: CASSPRLSSYNEQFF
D: NA; J: TRBJ2-5; size: NA; V: TRBV20-1; DNA: TGCAGTGCTAGAGCCGGGGAGACCCAGTACTTC; CDR3: CSARAGETQYF
D: TRBD2; J: TRBJ2-5; size: NA; V: TRBV5-1; DNA: TGCGCCAGCAGCTTGGCTGCTAGCGGGGGGGTCGGGGAGACCCAGTACTTC; CDR3: CASSLAASGGVGETQYF
D: TRBD2; J: TRBJ2-1; size: NA; V: TRBV4-3; DNA: TGCGCCAGCAGCCAAGAGCGGGGAGCGGGGGGGCTTGATGAGCAGTTCTTC; CDR3: CASSQERGAGGLDEQFF
D: NA; J: TRBJ2-5; size: NA; V: TRBV7-9; DNA: TGTGCCAGCAGCTTAAAGGGGCCGGGGGCGCGAGAGACCCAGTACTTC; CDR3: CASSLKGPGARETQYF
D: NA; J: TRBJ1-5; size: NA; V: TRBV2; DNA: TGTGCCAGCAGTGAAGGGCAGGGTAGCGATCAGCCCCAGCATTTT; CDR3: CASSEGQGSDQPQHF
D: TRBD1; J: TRBJ1-2; size: NA; V: TRBV5-4; DNA: TGTGCCAGCAGCTATGACAGGGAATATGGCTACACCTTC; CDR3: CASSYDREYGYTF
D: NA; J: TRBJ2-5; size: NA; V: TRBV5-1; DNA: TGCGCCAGCAGCTACCAGGGCCAAGAGACCCAGTACTTC; CDR3: CASSYQGQETQYF
D: TRBD1; J: TRBJ2-1; size: NA; V: TRBV9; DNA: TGTGCCAGCAGCGTAGAGGGACAGGGGACAAATGAGCAGTTCTTC; CDR3: CASSVEGQGTNEQFF
D: NA; J: TRBJ2-1; size: NA; V: TRBV6-1; DNA: TGTGCCAGCAGTAGTTCTCTAGGGGAGCAGTTCTTC; CDR3: CASSSSLGEQFF
D: NA; J: TRBJ2-2; size: NA; V: TRBV2; DNA: TGTGCCAGCAGTGAGTGGGTCACCGGGGAGCTGTTTTTT; CDR3: CASSEWVTGELFF
D: TRBD1; J: TRBJ1-2; size: NA; V: TRBV5-4; DNA: TGTGCCAGCAGCGCCGGGACAGGGCCTGCTGGCTACACCTTC; CDR3: CASSAGTGPAGYTF
D: NA; J: TRBJ1-2; size: NA; V: TRBV28; DNA: TGTGCCAGCCGGTGGGGGACGGACTATGGCTACACCTTC; CDR3: CASRWGTDYGYTF
D: TRBD2; J: TRBJ2-7; size: NA; V: TRBV19; DNA: TGTGCCAGTAGCTACCTCGGACTAGCGGGGAACGAGCAGTACTTC; CDR3: CASSYLGLAGNEQYF
D: NA; J: TRBJ1-5; size: NA; V: TRBV19; DNA: TGTGCCAGTAGGGCCGGGTTAAGTCAGCCCCAGCATTTT; CDR3: CASRAGLSQPQHF
D: TRBD1; J: TRBJ2-3; size: NA; V: TRBV6-4; DNA: TGTGCCAGCAGCACCCAGGGGGCCGGCACAGATACGCAGTATTTT; CDR3: CASSTQGAGTDTQYF
D: TRBD2; J: TRBJ2-5; size: NA; V: TRBV4-1; DNA: TGCGCCAGCAGCCACCCCCTAGGGGCGGGAGTAGAAGAGACCCAGTACTTC; CDR3: CASSHPLGAGVEETQYF
D: TRBD1; J: TRBJ2-7; size: NA; V: TRBV7-2; DNA: TGTGCCAGCAGCGGCGGGACAGGGGCTTACGAGCAGTACTTC; CDR3: CASSGGTGAYEQYF
D: NA; J: TRBJ2-7; size: NA; V: TRBV19; DNA: TGTGCCAGTAGCGTAGGGCAGGGAGTCTACGAGCAGTACTTC; CDR3: CASSVGQGVYEQYF
D: TRBD2; J: TRBJ2-2; size: NA; V: TRBV29-1; DNA: TGCAGCGCCACGACTAGCGGGGGGGCGGGCACCGGGGAGCTGTTTTTT; CDR3: CSATTSGGAGTGELFF
D: TRBD1; J: TRBJ2-7; size: NA; V: TRBV6-1; DNA: TGTGCCAGCAGTGAACATTCAGGGGGGACAGGGCTTTACGAGCAGTACTTC; CDR3: CASSEHSGGTGLYEQYF
D: TRBD1; J: TRBJ1-6; size: NA; V: TRBV7-3; DNA: TGTGCCAGCAGCCTCGGACAGGAGTCACCCCTCCACTTT; CDR3: CASSLGQESPLHF
D: NA; J: TRBJ2-2; size: NA; V: TRBV18; DNA: TGTGCCAGCTCACCGTACCTCCTAAATGGCGGCACCGGGGAGCTGTTTTTT; CDR3: CASSPYLLNGGTGELFF
D: NA; J: TRBJ2-7; size: NA; V: TRBV5-6; DNA: TGTGCCAGCAGCCGCGGGACCCCGTACGAGCAGTACTTC; CDR3: CASSRGTPYEQYF
D: NA; J: TRBJ1-1; size: few; V: TRBV18; DNA: TGTGCCAGCTCACCCGACATTAGGCCGAACACTGAAGCTTTCTTT; CDR3: CASSPDIRPNTEAFF
D: NA; J: TRBJ1-1; size: NA; V: TRBV12-5; DNA: TGTGCTAGTGGTTTGGGGCCGGAAGAAGCTTTCTTT; CDR3: CASGLGPEEAFF
D: TRBD1; J: TRBJ2-5; size: NA; V: TRBV4-2; DNA: TGTGCCAGCAGCCCCGGATACAGGGGAGAGACCCAGTACTTC; CDR3: CASSPGYRGETQYF
D: TRBD1; J: TRBJ1-6; size: few; V: TRBV7-2; DNA: TGTGCCAGCAGCCTGGTTGCAGGGGGAACGGATTCACCCCTCCACTTT; CDR3: CASSLVAGGTDSPLHF
D: NA; J: TRBJ2-5; size: NA; V: TRBV2; DNA: TGTGCCAGCTCTGGGGGAAGGGGAGAGACCCAGTACTTC; CDR3: CASSGGRGETQYF
D: NA; J: TRBJ1-3; size: NA; V: TRBV9; DNA: TGTGCCAGCAGCGTACGGCCCCTCTCAGAGAACACCATATATTTT; CDR3: CASSVRPLSENTIYF
D: NA; J: TRBJ2-7; size: NA; V: TRBV19; DNA: TGTGCCAGTAGTTTTGTGACAGGTTACGAGCAGTACTTC; CDR3: CASSFVTGYEQYF
D: TRBD2; J: TRBJ2-1; size: few; V: TRBV2; DNA: TGTGCCAGCAGTTACTCGGGACTAGCGGGGGTCTACAATGAGCAGTTCTTC; CDR3: CASSYSGLAGVYNEQFF
D: NA; J: TRBJ2-5; size: NA; V: TRBV9; DNA: TGTGCCAGCAGCGTAGGGGGCCAAGAGACCCAGTACTTC; CDR3: CASSVGGQETQYF
D: TRBD2; J: TRBJ2-7; size: NA; V: TRBV5-4; DNA: TGTGCCAGCAGCTTGAGCGGGAGGAGCTCCTACGAGCAGTACTTC; CDR3: CASSLSGRSSYEQYF
D: TRBD1; J: TRBJ1-2; size: NA; V: TRBV27; DNA: TGTGCCAGCAGCCCCCGGGACAGGGGCTATGGCTACACCTTC; CDR3: CASSPRDRGYGYTF
D: TRBD1; J: TRBJ2-7; size: NA; V: TRBV2; DNA: TGTGCCAGCAGAGGACAGGGCAACGAGCAGTACTTC; CDR3: CASRGQGNEQYF